The clone carrying this TCR beta chain has at least ten counts. The data belong to a study of T-cell memory formation after mild COVID-19. Trimming shortened V by 2 bases and J by 0 bases, and 10 bases separated the two germline ends. Germline CDR1 reads DFQATT; CDR2 reads SNEGSKA (reference sequence). The CDR3 is 14 residues long. TCRdb reprocessed the 5' RACE reads via MiXCR and lists one record per CDR3 protein. The sample holds fewer than 250,000 distinct CDR3 sequences, 15% seen once. This sequence joins TRBV20-1 and TRBJ1-1; D not resolved. The clonotype originates from an adult woman who had mild COVID-19 (a few samples of this study predate the infection). Cell type and time point are not known. What was sequenced was PBMCs or a T cell subset sorted from them (not recorded which). The CDR3 DNA follows: TGCAGTGCTAGAAGGCAGGTCATGAACACTGAAGCTTTCTTT. Its protein is CSARRQVMNTEAFF.